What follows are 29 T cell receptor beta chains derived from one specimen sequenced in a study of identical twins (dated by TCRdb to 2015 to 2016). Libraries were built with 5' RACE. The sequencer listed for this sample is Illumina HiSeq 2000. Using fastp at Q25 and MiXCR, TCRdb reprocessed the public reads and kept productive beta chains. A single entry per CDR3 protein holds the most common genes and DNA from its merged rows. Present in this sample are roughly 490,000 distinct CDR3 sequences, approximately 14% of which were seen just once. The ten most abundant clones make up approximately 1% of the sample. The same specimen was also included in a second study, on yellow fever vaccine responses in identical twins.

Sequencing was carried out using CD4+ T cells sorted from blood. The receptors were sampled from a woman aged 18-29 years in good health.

DNA of the CDR3: TGTGCCATCAGCAGAGGTGGGGCCTACGAGCAGTACTTC. It translates to CAISRGGAYEQYF. The chain is built from TRBV10-3 and TRBJ2-7; unclear D gene. The CDR3 totals 13 residues. Trimming shortened V by 6 bases and J by 2 bases, and 11 bases separated the two germline ends. CDR1 and CDR2 (germline): ENHRY, SYGVKD.

CDR3 loop: CASRTGTQETQYF. Written as DNA, the CDR3 is TGTGCCAGCCGGACCGGGACCCAAGAGACCCAGTACTTC. This chain connects TRBV13 to TRBJ2-5, with D perhaps matching TRBD1 or TRBD2 (5 bases each). The CDR3 is made up of 13 amino acids. Trimming removed 8 bases from V and 1 base from J, with 11 bases in between. Germline CDR1 is PRHDT and CDR2 is FYEKMQ (reference sequence).

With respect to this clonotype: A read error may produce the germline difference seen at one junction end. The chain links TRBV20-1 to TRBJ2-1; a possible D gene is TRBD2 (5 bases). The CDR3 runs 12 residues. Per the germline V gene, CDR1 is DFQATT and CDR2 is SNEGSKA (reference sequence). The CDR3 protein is CSTRSSYNEQFF. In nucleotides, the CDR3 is TGCAGTACTAGGAGCTCCTACAATGAGCAGTTCTTC.

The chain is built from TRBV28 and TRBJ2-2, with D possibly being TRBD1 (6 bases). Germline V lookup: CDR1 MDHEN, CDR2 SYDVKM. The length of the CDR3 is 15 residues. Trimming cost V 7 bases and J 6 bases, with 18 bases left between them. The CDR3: CASNLRGIRSGELFF. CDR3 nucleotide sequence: TGTGCCAGCAATCTCAGGGGTATTAGGTCCGGGGAGCTGTTTTTT.

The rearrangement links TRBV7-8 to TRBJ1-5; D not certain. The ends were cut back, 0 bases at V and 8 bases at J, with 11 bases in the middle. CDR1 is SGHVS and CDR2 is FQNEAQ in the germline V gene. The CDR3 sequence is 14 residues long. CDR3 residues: CASSLALGEEPQHF. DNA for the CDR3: TGTGCCAGCAGCTTAGCGCTCGGGGAAGAGCCCCAGCATTTT.

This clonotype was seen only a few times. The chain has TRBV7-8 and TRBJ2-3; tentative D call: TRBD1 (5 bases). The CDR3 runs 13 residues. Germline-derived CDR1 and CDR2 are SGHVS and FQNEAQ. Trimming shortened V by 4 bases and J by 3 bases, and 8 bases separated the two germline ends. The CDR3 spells CASSSQETDTQYF. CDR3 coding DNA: TGTGCCAGCAGCTCACAGGAGACAGATACGCAGTATTTT.

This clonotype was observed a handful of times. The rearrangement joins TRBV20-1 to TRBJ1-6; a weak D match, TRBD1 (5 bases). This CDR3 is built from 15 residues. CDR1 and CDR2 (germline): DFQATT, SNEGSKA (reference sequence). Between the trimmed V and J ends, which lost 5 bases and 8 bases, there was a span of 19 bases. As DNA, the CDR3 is TGCAGTGCTCGTAGGGGAGGGGTATGGGATTCACCCCTCCACTTT. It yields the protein CSARRGGVWDSPLHF.

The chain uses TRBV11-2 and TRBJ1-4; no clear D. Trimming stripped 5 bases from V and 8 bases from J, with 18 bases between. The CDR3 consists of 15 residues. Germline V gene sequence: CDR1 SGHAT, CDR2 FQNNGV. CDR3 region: CASSIRGSGGEKLFF. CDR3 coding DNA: TGTGCCAGCAGCATTAGAGGGAGCGGCGGGGAAAAACTGTTTTTT.

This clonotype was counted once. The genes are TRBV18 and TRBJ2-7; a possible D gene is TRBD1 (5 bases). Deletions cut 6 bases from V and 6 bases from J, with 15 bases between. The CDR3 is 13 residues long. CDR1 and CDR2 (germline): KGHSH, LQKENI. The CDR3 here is CASSRAGSAEQYF. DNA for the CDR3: TGTGCCAGCTCCCGCGCAGGGTCGGCCGAGCAGTACTTC. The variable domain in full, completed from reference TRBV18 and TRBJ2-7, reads NAGVMQNPRHLVRRRGQEARLRCSPMKGHSHVYWYRQLPEEGLKFMVYLQKENIIDESGMPKERFSAEFPKEGPSILRIQQVVRGDSAAYFCASSRAGSAEQYFGPGTRLTVT.

CDR3 sequence: CASSLDWEDRATDTQYF. The CDR3 bases are TGTGCCAGCAGCTTAGATTGGGAGGACAGGGCTACAGATACGCAGTATTTT. This chain connects TRBV11-2 to TRBJ2-3; 8 bases fit TRBD1. Germline assignment: CDR1 SGHAT and CDR2 FQNNGV. Unmatched junction bases numbered 8, after V lost 0 bases and J lost 3 bases. This CDR3 has 17 amino acids.

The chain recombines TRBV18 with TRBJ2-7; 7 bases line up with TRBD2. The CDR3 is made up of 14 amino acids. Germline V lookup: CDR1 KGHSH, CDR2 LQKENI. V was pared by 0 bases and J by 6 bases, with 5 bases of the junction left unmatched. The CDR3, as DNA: TGTGCCAGCTCACCACCGGGGAGGGGTTTCGAGCAGTACTTC. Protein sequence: CASSPPGRGFEQYF.

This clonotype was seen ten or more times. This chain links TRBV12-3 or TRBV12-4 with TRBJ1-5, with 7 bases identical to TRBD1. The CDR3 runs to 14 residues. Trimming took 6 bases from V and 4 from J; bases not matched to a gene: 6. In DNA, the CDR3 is TGTGCCAGCAGCAGGGGACAGCGGAATCAGCCCCAGCATTTT. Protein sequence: CASSRGQRNQPQHF.

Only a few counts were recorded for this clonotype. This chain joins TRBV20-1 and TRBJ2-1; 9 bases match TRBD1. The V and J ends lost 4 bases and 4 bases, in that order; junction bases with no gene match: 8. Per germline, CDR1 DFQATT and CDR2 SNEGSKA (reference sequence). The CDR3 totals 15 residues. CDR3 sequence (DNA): TGCAGTGCTAAAATACCGGGACAGGGATACAATGAGCAGTTCTTC. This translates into CSAKIPGQGYNEQFF.

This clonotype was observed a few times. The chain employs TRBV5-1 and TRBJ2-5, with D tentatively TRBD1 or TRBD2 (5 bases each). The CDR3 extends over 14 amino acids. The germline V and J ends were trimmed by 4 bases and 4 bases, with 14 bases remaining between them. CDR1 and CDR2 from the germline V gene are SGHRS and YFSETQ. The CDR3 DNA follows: TGCGCCAGCAGCGCATACGGGACGCGAGAGACCCAGTACTTC. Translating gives CASSAYGTRETQYF.

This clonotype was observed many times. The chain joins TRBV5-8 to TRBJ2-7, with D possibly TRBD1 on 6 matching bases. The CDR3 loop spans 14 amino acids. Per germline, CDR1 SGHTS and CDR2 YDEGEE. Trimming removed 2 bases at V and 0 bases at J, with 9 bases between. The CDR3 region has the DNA TGTGCCAGCAGCTTTGACAGGAGCTCCTACGAGCAGTACTTC. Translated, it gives CASSFDRSSYEQYF.

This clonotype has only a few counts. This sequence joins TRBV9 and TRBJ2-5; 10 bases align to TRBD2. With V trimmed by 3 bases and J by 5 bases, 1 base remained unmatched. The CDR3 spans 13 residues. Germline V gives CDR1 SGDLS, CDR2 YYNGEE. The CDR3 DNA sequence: TGTGCCAGCAGCGCGGGACTAGCGGAGACCCAGTACTTC. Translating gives CASSAGLAETQYF.

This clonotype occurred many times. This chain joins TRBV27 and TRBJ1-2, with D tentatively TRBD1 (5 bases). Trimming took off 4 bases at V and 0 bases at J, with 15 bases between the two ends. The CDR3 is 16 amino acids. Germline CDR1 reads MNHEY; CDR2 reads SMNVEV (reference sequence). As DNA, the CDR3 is TGTGCCAGCAGTTCTCTAAGAGGGGTTGCTAACTATGGCTACACCTTC. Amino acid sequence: CASSSLRGVANYGYTF.

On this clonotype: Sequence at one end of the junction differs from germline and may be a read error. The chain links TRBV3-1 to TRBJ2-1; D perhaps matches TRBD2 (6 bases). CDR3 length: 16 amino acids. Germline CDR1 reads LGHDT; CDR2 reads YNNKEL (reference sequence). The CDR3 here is CASSQNQLAPYNDQFF. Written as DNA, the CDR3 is TGTGCCAGCAGCCAAAACCAACTAGCCCCCTACAATGACCAGTTCTTC.

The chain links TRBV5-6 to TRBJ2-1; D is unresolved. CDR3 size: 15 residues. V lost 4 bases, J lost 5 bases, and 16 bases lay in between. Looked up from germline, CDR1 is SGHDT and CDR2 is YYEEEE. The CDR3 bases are TGTGCCAGCAGCGCAAGCCCTGCAGGCAACAATGAGCAGTTCTTC. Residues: CASSASPAGNNEQFF.

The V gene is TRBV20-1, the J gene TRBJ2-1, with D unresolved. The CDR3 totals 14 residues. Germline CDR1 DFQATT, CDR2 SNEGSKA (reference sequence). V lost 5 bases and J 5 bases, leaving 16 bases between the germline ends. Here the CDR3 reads CSALGPTKNNEQFF. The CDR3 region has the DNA TGCAGTGCTCTCGGTCCCACGAAGAACAATGAGCAGTTCTTC.

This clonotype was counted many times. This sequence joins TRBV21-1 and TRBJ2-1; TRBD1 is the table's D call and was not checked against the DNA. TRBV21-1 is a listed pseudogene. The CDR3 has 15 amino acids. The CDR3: CASSKPGQGHLEQFF. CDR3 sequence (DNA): TGTGCCAGCAGCAAACCGGGACAGGGCCATCTGGAGCAGTTCTTC.

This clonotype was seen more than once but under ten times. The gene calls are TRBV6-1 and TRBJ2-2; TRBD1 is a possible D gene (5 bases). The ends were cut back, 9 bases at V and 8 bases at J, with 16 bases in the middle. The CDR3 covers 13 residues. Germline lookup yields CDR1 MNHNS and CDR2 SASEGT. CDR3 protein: CASDSLARGELFF. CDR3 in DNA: TGTGCCAGTGACAGTTTGGCCCGGGGGGAGCTGTTTTTT.

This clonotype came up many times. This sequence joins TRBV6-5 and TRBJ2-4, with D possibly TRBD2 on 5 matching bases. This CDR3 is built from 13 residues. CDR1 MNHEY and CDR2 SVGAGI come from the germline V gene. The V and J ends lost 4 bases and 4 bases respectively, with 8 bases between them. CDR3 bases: TGTGCCAGCAGTTCCCCGGGGAAAAACATTCAGTACTTC. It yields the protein CASSSPGKNIQYF.

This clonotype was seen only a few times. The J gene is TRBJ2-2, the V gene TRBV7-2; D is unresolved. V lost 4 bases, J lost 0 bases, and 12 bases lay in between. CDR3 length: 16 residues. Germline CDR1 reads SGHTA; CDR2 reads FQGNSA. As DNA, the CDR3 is TGTGCCAGCAGCTCGTCTAGAATCCCGAACACCGGGGAGCTGTTTTTT. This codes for CASSSSRIPNTGELFF.

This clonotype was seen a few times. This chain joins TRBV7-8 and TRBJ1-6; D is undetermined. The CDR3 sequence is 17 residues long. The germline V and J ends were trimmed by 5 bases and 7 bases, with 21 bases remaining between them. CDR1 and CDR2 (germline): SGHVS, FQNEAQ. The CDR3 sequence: CASSEDPKSLLNSPLHF. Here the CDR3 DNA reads TGTGCCAGCAGCGAAGACCCTAAATCTCTCCTCAATTCACCCCTCCACTTT.

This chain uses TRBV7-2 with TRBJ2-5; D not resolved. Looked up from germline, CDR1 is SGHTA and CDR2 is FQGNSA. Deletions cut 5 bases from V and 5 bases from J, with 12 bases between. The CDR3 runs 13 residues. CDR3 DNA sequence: TGTGCCAGCAGCGTCACAACGGCGGAGACCCAGTACTTC. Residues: CASSVTTAETQYF.

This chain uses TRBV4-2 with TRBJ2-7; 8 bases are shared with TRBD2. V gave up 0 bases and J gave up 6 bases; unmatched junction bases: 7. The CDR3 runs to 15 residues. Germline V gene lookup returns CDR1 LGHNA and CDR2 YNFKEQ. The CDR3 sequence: CASSQESGRAVEQYF. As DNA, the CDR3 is TGTGCCAGCAGCCAAGAATCCGGGAGGGCTGTCGAGCAGTACTTC.

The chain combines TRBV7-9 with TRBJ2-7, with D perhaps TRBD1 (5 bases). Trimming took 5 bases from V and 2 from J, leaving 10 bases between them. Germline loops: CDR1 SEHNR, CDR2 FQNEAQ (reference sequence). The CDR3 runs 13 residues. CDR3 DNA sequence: TGTGCCAGCAGCCCACAGGAAGCCTACGAGCAGTACTTC. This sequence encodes CASSPQEAYEQYF. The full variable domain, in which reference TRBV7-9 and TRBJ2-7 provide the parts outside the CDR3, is DTGVSQNPRHKITKRGQNVTFRCDPISEHNRLYWYRQTLGQGPEFLTYFQNEAQLEKSRLLSDRFSAERPKGSFSTLEIQRTEQGDSAMYLCASSPQEAYEQYFGPGTRLTVT.

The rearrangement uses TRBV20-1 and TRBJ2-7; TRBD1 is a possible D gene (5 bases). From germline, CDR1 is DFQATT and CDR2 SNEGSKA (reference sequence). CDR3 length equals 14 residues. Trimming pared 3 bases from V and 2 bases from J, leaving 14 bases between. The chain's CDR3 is CSARGRERPYEQYF. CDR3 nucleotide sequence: TGCAGTGCTAGGGGCAGGGAAAGGCCCTACGAGCAGTACTTC.